The 2 T cell receptor beta chains presented below share a single source sample, sequenced in a study of blood T cell repertoires in COVID-19. Sequencing was performed with immunoSEQ multiplex PCR; in TCRdb, only in-frame clones are kept and a portion is missing. Of approximately 140,000 clones listed, around 86% are singletons. The sample comprised peripheral blood. These receptors all stem from a man aged 70-80 years with acute or convalescent COVID-19.

A single count supports this clone. The chain employs TRBV5-1 and TRBJ2-2, with 9 positions matching TRBD2. The CDR3 has 15 amino acids. Germline values: CDR1 SGHRS, CDR2 YFSETQ. After removal of 5 bases from V and 3 bases from J, the junction contained 5 bases not matched to a gene. Written as DNA, the CDR3 is TGCGCCAGCAGACGCGGGAGGGCCGACACCGGGGAGCTGTTTTTT. Protein product: CASRRGRADTGELFF.

The rearrangement uses TRBV19 and TRBJ2-1, with 7 bases aligning to TRBD2. From germline, CDR1 is LNHDA and CDR2 SQIVND (reference sequence). CDR3 size: 14 residues. Trimming cost V 4 bases and J 4 bases; bases outside gene matches: 4. Here the CDR3 reads CASSSGSRYNEQFF. For the CDR3, the DNA is TGTGCCAGTAGTAGCGGGAGCAGGTACAATGAGCAGTTCTTC.